The 21 T cell receptor beta chains below come from one sample, sequenced in a study of control samples from healthy donors and cancer patients. Generated by immunoSEQ multiplex PCR, the TCRdb table keeps only in-frame clones and is missing some. The profile shows 110,000 or so clones, over 75% of them singletons. The sample comprised blood. The receptors derive from a human donor in good health. The donor label of this sample is uncertain.

The chain links TRBV5-6 to TRBJ1-1; no reliable D call. From germline, CDR1 is SGHDT and CDR2 YYEEEE. V lost 4 bases, J lost 6 bases, and 16 bases lay in between. This CDR3 is built from 14 residues. The CDR3 is CASSVGEHGAEAFF. The CDR3 DNA reads as TGTGCCAGCAGCGTTGGCGAACACGGCGCTGAAGCTTTCTTT.

This clone appeared a single time. The chain links TRBV7-9 to TRBJ1-2; the match to TRBD1 covers 9 bases. Germline CDR1 SEHNR, CDR2 FQNEAQ (reference sequence). After removal of 4 bases from V and 3 bases from J, the junction contained 6 bases not matched to a gene. The CDR3 runs 15 residues. The CDR3 loop reads CASSSPGQGDYGYTF. The CDR3 DNA reads TGTGCCAGCAGCTCACCGGGACAGGGTGACTATGGCTACACCTTC.

The rearrangement joins TRBV10-3 to TRBJ2-7; D is unresolved. V shed 0 bases and J shed 5 bases, with 14 bases lying between them. Germline CDR1 is ENHRY and CDR2 is SYGVKD. The CDR3 is 15 residues long. The CDR3 DNA reads as TGTGCCATCAGTGAGTCGACCTACGTTCAGGACGAGCAGTACTTC. Amino acids: CAISESTYVQDEQYF.

The chain links TRBV5-1 to TRBJ2-2, with a weak D call TRBD2 (6 bases). CDR1 SGHRS and CDR2 YFSETQ come from the germline V gene. The CDR3 runs to 13 residues. The V end lost 7 bases, the J end lost 4 bases, and 11 bases lay between the germline ends. The CDR3 here is CASWGDGTGELFF. CDR3 coding DNA: TGCGCCAGCTGGGGGGACGGCACCGGGGAGCTGTTTTTT.

The chain has TRBV9 and TRBJ2-1; D is ambiguous. Germline lookup yields CDR1 SGDLS and CDR2 YYNGEE. Trimming shortened V by 0 bases and J by 0 bases, and 10 bases separated the two germline ends. The CDR3 is 16 amino acids. The CDR3 DNA follows: TGTGCCAGCAGCGTAGGTCCAGGAAGCTCCTACAATGAGCAGTTCTTC. Translated: CASSVGPGSSYNEQFF.

There are a few counts of this clone. V usage is TRBV15 and J usage is TRBJ2-7, with D possibly being TRBD1 (6 bases). V lost 3 bases and J 2 bases, leaving 14 bases between the germline ends. This CDR3 comprises 15 residues. Germline loops: CDR1 LNHNV, CDR2 YYDKDF (reference sequence). CDR3 DNA sequence: TGTGCCACCAGCAGGGGGCAGGGGTTAACCTACGAGCAGTACTTC. It is translated as CATSRGQGLTYEQYF. The complete variable domain, with remaining parts taken from reference TRBV15 and TRBJ2-7, reads DAMVIQNPRYQVTQFGKPVTLSCSQTLNHNVMYWYQQKSSQAPKLLFHYYDKDFNNEADTPDNFQSRRPNTSFCFLDIRSPGLGDTAMYLCATSRGQGLTYEQYFGPGTRLTVT.

The chain couples TRBV19 to TRBJ1-3, with no clear D. The CDR3 extends over 17 amino acids. The germline V and J ends were trimmed by 5 bases and 0 bases, with 17 bases remaining between them. CDR1 is LNHDA and CDR2 is SQIVND in the germline V gene (reference sequence). The CDR3 loop is CASSPDFSESSGNTIYF. In DNA, the CDR3 is TGTGCCAGTAGTCCAGATTTCTCCGAGAGCTCTGGAAACACCATATATTTT.

The sample holds one count of this clone. The chain combines TRBV18 with TRBJ1-1, with D unresolved. Per germline, CDR1 KGHSH and CDR2 LQKENI. Between the trimmed V and J ends, which lost 1 base and 1 base, there was a span of 13 bases. The CDR3 consists of 16 residues. Written as DNA, the CDR3 is TGTGCCAGCTCACCACGGGCGGGAATAGAGAACACTGAAGCTTTCTTT. Translated, it gives CASSPRAGIENTEAFF.

This chain links TRBV3-1 (or the pseudogene TRBV3-2) with TRBJ2-1; D may correspond to TRBD1 or TRBD2 (5 bases each). Germline lookup yields CDR1 LGHDT and CDR2 YNNKEL (reference sequence). V lost 5 bases and J 6 bases, leaving 14 bases between the germline ends. The CDR3 sequence is 14 residues long. The CDR3: CASSVGVRVNEQFF. The CDR3 DNA follows: TGTGCCAGCAGCGTCGGGGTCAGGGTCAATGAGCAGTTCTTC.

V usage is TRBV2 and J usage is TRBJ1-5, with 9 bases that match TRBD1. The V and J ends lost 6 bases and 1 base, in that order; junction bases with no gene match: 4. The CDR3 loop spans 15 amino acids. CDR1 is SNHLY and CDR2 is FYNNEI in the germline V gene. The CDR3 nucleotides read TGTGCCAGCAGCGGGGACAGGGAAAGCAATCAGCCCCAGCATTTT. This encodes CASSGDRESNQPQHF.

The rearrangement joins TRBV30 to TRBJ2-7; 11 positions agree with TRBD2. CDR1 and CDR2 from the germline V gene are GTSNPN and SVGIG (reference sequence). The CDR3 runs to 15 residues. V dropped 3 bases and J dropped 0; count of bases not matched to a gene: 4. CDR3 amino acids: CAWRTSGAHSYEQYF. The CDR3 region has the DNA TGTGCCTGGAGGACTAGCGGGGCTCACTCCTACGAGCAGTACTTC. Filled out from reference TRBV30 and TRBJ2-7, the complete variable domain reads SQTIHQWPATLVQPVGSPLSLECTVEGTSNPNLYWYRQAAGRGLQLLFYSVGIGQISSEVPQNLSASRPQDRQFILSSKKLLLSDSGFYLCAWRTSGAHSYEQYFGPGTRLTVT.

In its sample, this clone was seen once. The rearrangement joins TRBV13 to TRBJ2-5, with D possibly being TRBD1 (6 bases). Germline V lookup: CDR1 PRHDT, CDR2 FYEKMQ (reference sequence). Trimming took 2 bases from V and 2 from J, leaving 18 bases between them. The CDR3 length is 17 residues. CDR3: CASSLRQQGLRQETQYF. Here the CDR3 DNA reads TGTGCCAGCAGCTTACGGCAACAGGGATTAAGGCAAGAGACCCAGTACTTC.

The rearrangement joins TRBV28 to TRBJ1-4, with TRBD1 matching over 7 bases. The CDR3 extends over 16 amino acids. With 5 bases clipped from V and 8 bases from J, the junction kept 14 bases outside the gene matches. Germline CDR1 is MDHEN and CDR2 is SYDVKM. The CDR3: CASSPAGDRLIEKLFF. DNA of the CDR3: TGTGCCAGCAGTCCCGCAGGGGACAGACTCATCGAAAAACTGTTTTTT.

The V call is TRBV27, the J call TRBJ1-3; D perhaps matches TRBD1 (5 bases). The V gene lost 4 bases and the J gene lost 2 bases, with 6 bases spanning the gap. The CDR3 consists of 13 residues. Germline lookup yields CDR1 MNHEY and CDR2 SMNVEV (reference sequence). The CDR3 DNA is TGTGCCAGCAGTTCCAGGGCTGGAAACACCATATATTTT. Translated: CASSSRAGNTIYF.

This rearrangement joins TRBV3-1 (or the pseudogene TRBV3-2) to TRBJ2-5; D is possibly TRBD1 or TRBD2 (5 bases each). Germline CDR1 LGHDT, CDR2 YNNKEL (reference sequence). This CDR3 spans 14 amino acids. V was shortened by 4 bases and J by 6 bases, with 15 bases between the two germline ends. The CDR3 region has the DNA TGTGCCAGCAGCCCTGGGACGTCTCAACAGACCCAGTACTTC. This codes for CASSPGTSQQTQYF.

V and J are TRBV30 and TRBJ1-6, with a possible D match to TRBD1 (5 bases). V gave up 2 bases and J gave up 6 bases, with 11 bases separating them. The germline V gene encodes CDR1 GTSNPN and CDR2 SVGIG (reference sequence). The CDR3 totals 14 residues. CDR3: CAWSLGAPNSPLHF. The CDR3 DNA reads TGTGCCTGGAGTTTAGGGGCTCCTAATTCACCCCTCCACTTT.

The V and J genes are TRBV28 and TRBJ2-2; D is ambiguous. The CDR3 is 11 amino acids. Per the germline V gene, CDR1 is MDHEN and CDR2 is SYDVKM. Between the trimmed V and J ends, which lost 4 bases and 7 bases, there was a span of 4 bases. CDR3 bases: TGTGCCAGCAGTTGGGTCGGGGAGCTGTTTTTT. It yields the protein CASSWVGELFF.

The rearrangement uses TRBV6-5 and TRBJ2-7; D unresolved. Germline CDR1 reads MNHEY; CDR2 reads SVGAGI. V gave up 2 bases and J gave up 2 bases, with 16 bases separating them. The CDR3 contains 16 residues. The CDR3 protein is CASSYQNARIPYEQYF. The CDR3 DNA reads TGTGCCAGCAGTTACCAAAACGCCAGGATTCCCTACGAGCAGTACTTC.

The chain joins TRBV19 to TRBJ1-5, with 7 nucleotides matching TRBD1. The germline CDR1 and CDR2 sequences are LNHDA and SQIVND (reference sequence). The CDR3 runs to 13 residues. With V trimmed by 5 bases and J by 13 bases, 11 bases remained unmatched. DNA of the CDR3: TGTGCCAGTAGTCCCCGGGGACAGTCGTCTCAGCATTTT. Translated: CASSPRGQSSQHF.

The chain recombines TRBV19 with TRBJ2-2; D may be TRBD1 or TRBD2 (6 bases each). The length of the CDR3 is 13 residues. Germline V gene data show CDR1 as LNHDA and CDR2 as SQIVND (reference sequence). Trimming left V 10 bases short and J 4 bases short, with 13 bases between. The CDR3 sequence: CATPEGVTGELFF. The CDR3 nucleotides are TGTGCCACCCCGGAGGGGGTCACCGGGGAGCTGTTTTTT.

This chain's CDR3 is CASSLRGGRGYGYTF. In DNA form, the CDR3 reads TGTGCCAGTAGTCTCAGAGGGGGGCGCGGCTATGGCTACACCTTC. The gene calls are TRBV19 and TRBJ1-2; D is possibly TRBD1 (6 bases). Germline V CDR1 and CDR2: LNHDA, SQIVND (reference sequence). The CDR3 runs to 15 residues. Trimming cost V 5 bases and J 4 bases, with 17 bases left between them.